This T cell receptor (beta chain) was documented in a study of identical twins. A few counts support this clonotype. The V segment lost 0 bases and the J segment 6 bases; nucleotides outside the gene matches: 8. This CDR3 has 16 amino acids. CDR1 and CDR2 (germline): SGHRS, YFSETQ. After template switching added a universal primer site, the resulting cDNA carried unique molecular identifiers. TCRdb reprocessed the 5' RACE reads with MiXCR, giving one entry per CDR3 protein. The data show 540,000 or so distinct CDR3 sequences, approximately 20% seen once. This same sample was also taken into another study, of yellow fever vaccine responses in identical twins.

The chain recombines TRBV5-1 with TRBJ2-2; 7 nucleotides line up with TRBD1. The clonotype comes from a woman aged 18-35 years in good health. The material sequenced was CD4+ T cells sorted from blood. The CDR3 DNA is TGCGCCAGCAGCTTGGCGGTACAGGGGATATCCGGGGAGCTGTTTTTT. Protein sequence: CASSLAVQGISGELFF.